Listed below are T cell receptor beta chains from one sample, sequenced in a study of cytomegalovirus exposure and HLA in healthy donors. Assay used: immunoSEQ multiplex PCR; TCRdb lists only in-frame clones, some missing. Here the sample table reports tens of thousands of clones. Sequenced: PBMCs. The receptor set was obtained from a woman aged 40 to 50 in good health and CMV-seropositive. Each CDR3 is given with its conserved first and last residue. Fields, in order: CDR3 protein, CDR3 DNA, V gene, D gene, J gene. The D gene is left open where the match is weak.

CASSAGGGQGYNEQFF TGTGCCAGCAGCGCAGGCGGGGGACAGGGGTACAATGAGCAGTTCTTC TRBV9 TRBD1 TRBJ2-1
CASSLYRFTENYGYTF TGTGCCAGCAGCCTGTACAGGTTTACCGAGAACTATGGCTACACCTTC TRBV7-2 . TRBJ1-2
CASSIGQANTGELFF TGTGCCAGCAGCATAGGACAGGCGAACACCGGGGAGCTGTTTTTT TRBV7-3 TRBD1 TRBJ2-2
CSVGLAGMADTQYF TGCAGCGTGGGACTAGCGGGGATGGCAGATACGCAGTATTTT TRBV29-1 TRBD2 TRBJ2-3
CASSIQGGTEAFF TGTGCCAGTAGTATTCAGGGGGGCACTGAAGCTTTCTTT TRBV19 TRBD1 TRBJ1-1
CASSQEGLAIPGELFF TGCGCCAGCAGCCAAGAAGGACTAGCGATCCCCGGGGAGCTGTTTTTT TRBV4-1 TRBD2 TRBJ2-2
CASSARRGGEQYF TGTGCCAGCAGCGCCAGGAGGGGGGGCGAGCAGTACTTC TRBV7-6 . TRBJ2-7
CASSLRGASGHQETQYF TGTGCCAGCAGCTTAAGGGGGGCTAGCGGACACCAAGAGACCCAGTACTTC TRBV7-9 . TRBJ2-5
CASSSPQIGTDEQYF TGTGCCAGCAGTTCCCCACAGATCGGGACTGACGAGCAGTACTTC TRBV28 . TRBJ2-7
CASGGSAKGLAGGPGEQYF TGTGCTAGTGGTGGAAGTGCGAAGGGACTAGCGGGAGGGCCGGGCGAGCAGTACTTC TRBV12-5 TRBD2 TRBJ2-7
CASRGASSYEQYF TGTGCCAGCAGGGGGGCCAGCTCCTACGAGCAGTACTTC TRBV11-2 . TRBJ2-7
CASRPGQGQKETQYF TGCGCCAGCAGACCGGGACAGGGGCAAAAAGAGACCCAGTACTTC TRBV4-1 TRBD1 TRBJ2-5
CASSHQWGPYEQYF TGCGCCAGCAGCCACCAATGGGGGCCCTACGAGCAGTACTTC TRBV4-1 . TRBJ2-7
CAWSNPKLSGANVLTF TGTGCCTGGAGTAACCCGAAGCTCTCTGGGGCCAACGTCCTGACTTTC TRBV30 . TRBJ2-6
CAWSVGEYATEAFF TGTGCCTGGAGTGTCGGAGAGTATGCCACTGAAGCTTTCTTT TRBV30 . TRBJ1-1
CASSTGTYSYEQYF TGCGCCAGCAGTACAGGGACGTACTCCTACGAGCAGTACTTC TRBV4-3 . TRBJ2-7
CASSPLLALGDNEQFF TGTGCCAGCAGTCCCCTACTAGCGCTTGGGGACAATGAGCAGTTCTTC TRBV2 TRBD2 TRBJ2-1
CASSLNPSGSSTDTQYF TGTGCCAGCAGCTTAAACCCTAGCGGGAGTAGCACAGATACGCAGTATTTT TRBV7-3 TRBD2 TRBJ2-3
CASSLVVRDRGGTEAFF TGTGCCAGCAGCTTGGTGGTGAGGGACAGGGGGGGCACTGAAGCTTTCTTT TRBV5-7 TRBD1 TRBJ1-1
CATSSTGTSGAYGQYF TGTGCCACCAGCAGTACCGGGACTAGCGGCGCCTACGGGCAGTACTTC TRBV15 TRBD2 TRBJ2-7
CSAGLLEQFF TGCAGTGCTGGACTGCTGGAGCAGTTCTTC TRBV20-1 . TRBJ2-1
CASSQSPRTGYEQYF TGCGCCAGCAGCCAAAGCCCTCGGACAGGCTACGAGCAGTACTTC TRBV4-1 TRBD1 TRBJ2-7
CASSQLSTGNQPQHF TGTGCCAGCAGTCAGCTGTCGACAGGGAATCAGCCCCAGCATTTT TRBV28 TRBD1 TRBJ1-5
CASSEAGTSGVYEQYF TGTGCCAGCAGTGAGGCAGGGACTAGCGGGGTCTACGAGCAGTACTTC TRBV6-1 TRBD2 TRBJ2-7
CASSAGGRGNLYGYTF TGTGCCAGCAGTGCGGGTGGGAGGGGCAACCTCTATGGCTACACCTTC TRBV2 . TRBJ1-2
CASRVAGVYEQFF TGTGCCAGCAGAGTAGCGGGAGTTTATGAGCAGTTCTTC TRBV28 TRBD2 TRBJ2-1
CASTSTDTQYF TGCGCCAGCACCTCTACAGATACGCAGTATTTT TRBV5-1 . TRBJ2-3
CASSQIVGGAGGYTF TGCGCCAGCAGCCAAATCGTTGGGGGGGCTGGAGGCTACACCTTC TRBV4-1 . TRBJ1-2
CASSLTYEQYF TGTGCCAGCAGCCTAACCTACGAGCAGTACTTC TRBV11-2 . TRBJ2-7
CSVEEGSQNIQYF TGCAGCGTTGAAGAGGGCAGCCAAAACATTCAGTACTTC TRBV29-1 . TRBJ2-4
CSVLGGFTEAFF TGCAGCGTTTTGGGGGGGTTCACTGAAGCTTTCTTT TRBV29-1 . TRBJ1-1
CASSTDWYNEQFF TGTGCCAGCAGCACGGACTGGTACAATGAGCAGTTCTTC TRBV7-6 . TRBJ2-1
CAIPGVQGNGYTF TGTGCCATCCCTGGGGTACAGGGCAATGGCTACACCTTC TRBV10-3 . TRBJ1-2
CASSFHSLNTEAFF TGTGCCAGCAGTTTCCACTCATTGAACACTGAAGCTTTCTTT TRBV28 . TRBJ1-1
CASSLAPVGGERPNIQYF TGTGCCAGCAGCTTAGCCCCAGTGGGCGGGGAGCGTCCAAACATTCAGTACTTC TRBV13 . TRBJ2-4
CASTPSGRPYTGELFF TGTGCCAGCACCCCTAGCGGGAGGCCCTACACCGGGGAGCTGTTTTTT TRBV7-9 TRBD2 TRBJ2-2
CASSLSDRLEQFF TGTGCCAGCAGCCTATCGGACAGACTTGAGCAGTTCTTC TRBV7-9 . TRBJ2-1
CASSLLGAGMNTEAFF TGCGCCAGCAGCCTACTAGGTGCCGGAATGAACACTGAAGCTTTCTTT TRBV4-1 . TRBJ1-1
CSVLRLRGISYEQYF TGCAGCGTTCTTAGGCTCCGGGGAATCTCCTACGAGCAGTACTTC TRBV29-1 . TRBJ2-7
CASSQVNGGYSEAFF TGTGCCAGCAGCCAAGTCAATGGAGGATACAGTGAAGCTTTCTTT TRBV4-2 . TRBJ1-1
CASLGGGSEQYF TGTGCCAGCCTGGGGGGAGGGAGCGAGCAGTACTTC TRBV6-1 TRBD2 TRBJ2-7
CASSLGAGSAYGYTF TGTGCCAGCAGCTTGGGGGCGGGTAGTGCCTATGGCTACACCTTC TRBV5-4 . TRBJ1-2
CASSHPGGADGYTF TGCGCCAGCAGCCATCCAGGGGGCGCTGATGGCTACACCTTC TRBV4-1 TRBD1 TRBJ1-2
CASSEQGGKGRSGYEQYF TGTGCCAGCAGTGAACAGGGAGGAAAGGGACGGTCGGGCTACGAGCAGTACTTC TRBV2 . TRBJ2-7
CASSLPAGGGETQYF TGCGCCAGCAGCTTGCCCGCGGGAGGAGGAGAGACCCAGTACTTC TRBV5-1 TRBD2 TRBJ2-5
CAWSAGTSVGTDTQYF TGTGCCTGGAGCGCCGGGACTAGCGTGGGAACAGATACGCAGTATTTT TRBV30 TRBD2 TRBJ2-3
CASSLSLSGDYGYTF TGTGCCAGCAGCTTATCCTTATCGGGGGACTATGGCTACACCTTC TRBV11-2 . TRBJ1-2
CAWSPWTSLGYNEQFF TGTGCCTGGAGTCCTTGGACTAGTTTAGGATACAATGAGCAGTTCTTC TRBV30 TRBD2 TRBJ2-1
CASSLSGLPGTSEDNEQFF TGTGCCAGCAGTTTATCGGGACTCCCCGGGACTAGCGAAGACAATGAGCAGTTCTTC TRBV27 TRBD2 TRBJ2-1
CASTSPGLASYEQYF TGTGCCAGCACATCGCCGGGACTAGCGAGTTACGAGCAGTACTTC TRBV28 TRBD2 TRBJ2-7
CASSLIPGSLYGYTF TGTGCCAGCAGCTTAATCCCGGGGTCTCTCTATGGCTACACCTTC TRBV7-2 . TRBJ1-2
CASSPAGGSNQPQHF TGTGCCAGCTCACCAGCGGGGGGGAGCAATCAGCCCCAGCATTTT TRBV18 . TRBJ1-5
CASSYKSAEAFF TGTGCCAGCAGTTACAAGTCAGCTGAAGCTTTCTTT TRBV7-9 . TRBJ1-1
CAISERGQGPEAFF TGTGCCATCAGTGAGCGGGGACAGGGCCCTGAAGCTTTCTTT TRBV10-3 TRBD1 TRBJ1-1
CASSKTGTVVLTF TGTGCCAGCAGCAAGACAGGGACGGTCGTCCTGACTTTC TRBV7-9 TRBD1 TRBJ2-6
CASSRGETGDTQYF TGTGCCAGTAGTCGGGGGGAGACCGGGGATACGCAGTATTTT TRBV19 TRBD2 TRBJ2-3